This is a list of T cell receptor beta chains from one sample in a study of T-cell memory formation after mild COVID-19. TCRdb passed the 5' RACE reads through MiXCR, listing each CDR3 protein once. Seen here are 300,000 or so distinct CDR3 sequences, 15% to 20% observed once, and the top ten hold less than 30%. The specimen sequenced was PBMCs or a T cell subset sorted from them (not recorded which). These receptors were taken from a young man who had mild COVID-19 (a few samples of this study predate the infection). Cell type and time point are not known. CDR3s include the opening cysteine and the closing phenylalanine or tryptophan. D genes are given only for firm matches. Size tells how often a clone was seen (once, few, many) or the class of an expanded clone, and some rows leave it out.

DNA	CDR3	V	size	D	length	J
TGTGCCAGCAGTTTATCACCCTATCTAGCGGGGATCTACAATGAGCAGTTCTTC	CASSLSPYLAGIYNEQFF	TRBV27	-	TRBD2	18	TRBJ2-1
TGTGCCTGGGACAGGCTCCCCTCGGCTTTCTTT	CAWDRLPSAFF	TRBV30	-	-	11	TRBJ1-1
TGTGCCAGCAGCTTGGTTGACACCGGGGAGCTGTTTTTT	CASSLVDTGELFF	TRBV5-5	many	-	13	TRBJ2-2
TGTGCCAGTAGAGGGGTCTATAGCAATCAGCCCCAGCATTTT	CASRGVYSNQPQHF	TRBV19	few	-	14	TRBJ1-5
TGTGCCAGCAGCCCTGCAAAGCGGGGGGGCCGCGACGCAGATACGCAGTATTTT	CASSPAKRGGRDADTQYF	TRBV7-8	few	TRBD2	18	TRBJ2-3
TGTGCCATCAGTGAGGTCTGGGGCCAGACCCAGTACTTC	CAISEVWGQTQYF	TRBV10-3	few	-	13	TRBJ2-5
TGTGCTAGTGGTTCGACAGGGTCGGACACTGAAGCTTTCTTT	CASGSTGSDTEAFF	TRBV12-5	few	TRBD1	14	TRBJ1-1
TGTGCCAGCAGTTTGGTGGGCAATGAAAAACTGTTTTTT	CASSLVGNEKLFF	TRBV12-3/TRBV12-4	-	-	13	TRBJ1-4
TGTGCCAGCAGTGACAGGGGAAACGACTATGGCTACACCTTC	CASSDRGNDYGYTF	TRBV6-1	many	-	14	TRBJ1-2
TGTGCCAGCAGTTCTCCGGGGGCCCAAAACATTCAGTACTTC	CASSSPGAQNIQYF	TRBV6-6	-	-	14	TRBJ2-4
TGCGCCAGCAGCTTGGAAGCGTCGAACACTGAAGCTTTCTTT	CASSLEASNTEAFF	TRBV5-1	few	-	14	TRBJ1-1
TGTGCCAGCAGCGACCATATCGAGCAGTACTTC	CASSDHIEQYF	TRBV7-9	-	-	11	TRBJ2-7
TGCGCCAGCAGCCAACTATCCCTGGGGGGTTATAATTCACCCCTCCACTTT	CASSQLSLGGYNSPLHF	TRBV4-3	few	-	17	TRBJ1-6
TGCGCCAGCAGCTCCCAGGGTCGCCAGTTCTTC	CASSSQGRQFF	TRBV5-1	-	-	11	TRBJ2-1
TGTGCCAGCAGCCCAGAGACAGGGGGAGTGGGCGAGCAGTACTTC	CASSPETGGVGEQYF	TRBV4-2	many	TRBD1	15	TRBJ2-7
TGCGCCAGCAGCCAGGCCTCTGGAAACACCATATATTTT	CASSQASGNTIYF	TRBV4-1	-	-	13	TRBJ1-3
TGTGCCAGCAGCCCATCCGGGACAGGGGTTCGAAATGAGCAGTTCTTC	CASSPSGTGVRNEQFF	TRBV7-2	many	TRBD1	16	TRBJ2-1
TGTGCCACCAGCACGTGGCCCCCGTCGGGCGAGCAGTACTTC	CATSTWPPSGEQYF	TRBV15	few	-	14	TRBJ2-7
TGTGCCACCAGCAGAGTAGGGGGCCAGGAGACCCAGTACTTC	CATSRVGGQETQYF	TRBV15	few	TRBD1	14	TRBJ2-5
TGTGCCAGCTCACCCAGGACGGCAACTAATGAAAAACTGTTTTTT	CASSPRTATNEKLFF	TRBV18	-	-	15	TRBJ1-4
TGTGCCAGCAGCTTACAGACTAGCGGACCCTACAATGAGCAGTTCTTC	CASSLQTSGPYNEQFF	TRBV7-2	once	TRBD2	16	TRBJ2-1
TGCGCCAGCAGCTTGTCCAGCAGCGGTTACACAGATACGCAGTATTTT	CASSLSSSGYTDTQYF	TRBV5-1	-	-	16	TRBJ2-3
TGTGCCAGCAGCTTAGGGCTAGCGGGGGGGCATGAGCAGTTCTTC	CASSLGLAGGHEQFF	TRBV11-2	-	TRBD2	15	TRBJ2-1
TGTGCCTCTACCGATTTCGGGGAGGAGACCCAGTACTTC	CASTDFGEETQYF	TRBV7-9	few	-	13	TRBJ2-5
TGCGCCAGCAGCTTGGATCCGGGACAACCCTATGGCTACACCTTC	CASSLDPGQPYGYTF	TRBV5-1	-	-	15	TRBJ1-2
TGTGCCAGCAGTTGGGTGGAGGACAGGGGGTGGACAGAGACCCAGTACTTC	CASSWVEDRGWTETQYF	TRBV28	few	TRBD1	17	TRBJ2-5
TGTGCCAGCAGTCCCGACAGGGCCACTGAAGCTTTCTTT	CASSPDRATEAFF	TRBV28	-	TRBD1	13	TRBJ1-1
TGTGCCAGCAGCTTAGATTCACCCCTCCACTTT	CASSLDSPLHF	TRBV7-2	-	-	11	TRBJ1-6
TGTGCCAGCAGTTTTTGGACTAGCGGGGACCTCGGGACCCAGTACTTC	CASSFWTSGDLGTQYF	TRBV27	-	TRBD2	16	TRBJ2-5
TGTGCCAGCAGCCAGGAGGGACAGTCCCGAGGGGACATTCAGTACTTC	CASSQEGQSRGDIQYF	TRBV9	-	-	16	TRBJ2-4
TGTGCCAGCAGTTTTCAGTTGTTTGGGACAGGGTCCAATGAGCAGTTCTTC	CASSFQLFGTGSNEQFF	TRBV28	-	TRBD1	17	TRBJ2-1
TGCGCCAGCAGCCAAGGCTCGAGCTCCTACAATGAGCAGTTCTTC	CASSQGSSSYNEQFF	TRBV4-3	many	-	15	TRBJ2-1
TGTGCCAGCAGTGAACCGGACCAGAACACTGAAGCTTTCTTT	CASSEPDQNTEAFF	TRBV25-1	-	-	14	TRBJ1-1
TGTGCCAGCAGTTACTCGGACAGGGGGCTGTACGAGCAGTACTTC	CASSYSDRGLYEQYF	TRBV12-3/TRBV12-4	-	TRBD1	15	TRBJ2-7
TGTGCCAGCGTAGGGGTCCTAAGCTCTGGAAACACCATATATTTT	CASVGVLSSGNTIYF	TRBV7-9	-	-	15	TRBJ1-3
TGCGCCAGCAGCCAAGATCTAGGGGCAGGGCTGTTTTTT	CASSQDLGAGLFF	TRBV4-3	few	-	13	TRBJ2-2
TGTGCCAGCAGCCCGCACGGAACCACTGAAGCTTTCTTT	CASSPHGTTEAFF	TRBV7-9	-	-	13	TRBJ1-1
TGTGCCAGCAGCTTAGGTCGGGGTCGTGGCGGGGAGCTGTTTTTT	CASSLGRGRGGELFF	TRBV11-3	-	-	15	TRBJ2-2
TGTGCCAGCAGCTTAACGCAGGGGGATAATGAGCAGTTCTTC	CASSLTQGDNEQFF	TRBV7-3	-	TRBD1	14	TRBJ2-1
TGTGCCAGCAGCCCGGACAGGGACGCTTTCTTT	CASSPDRDAFF	TRBV7-9	many	TRBD1	11	TRBJ1-1
TGCGCCAGCAGCTTTGAAGGGGGGAGGACTGAAGCTTTCTTT	CASSFEGGRTEAFF	TRBV5-1	-	-	14	TRBJ1-1
TGTGCCAGCAGCCTGAATGCAGGGGCACAGACAGATACGCAGTATTTT	CASSLNAGAQTDTQYF	TRBV4-2	-	-	16	TRBJ2-3
TGTGCCAGCAGCTCCCAGAGGGCTAGGGGGGGAGAGACCCAGTACTTC	CASSSQRARGGETQYF	TRBV11-2	-	-	16	TRBJ2-5
TGTGCCATCAGTGAGAGTAGCTTCTCTGGGGCCAACGTCCTGACTTTC	CAISESSFSGANVLTF	TRBV10-3	-	-	16	TRBJ2-6
TGTGCCAGCAGCTTGAGTCGGTGGGATACGCAGTATTTT	CASSLSRWDTQYF	TRBV7-3	-	-	13	TRBJ2-3
TGTGCCAGCACCCAGGGTTTAGGCACAGATACGCAGTATTTT	CASTQGLGTDTQYF	TRBV2	-	-	14	TRBJ2-3
TGTGCCAGCAAACTGGGTGGCAGGGGGGATTCACCCCTCCACTTT	CASKLGGRGDSPLHF	TRBV6-1	few	TRBD1	15	TRBJ1-6